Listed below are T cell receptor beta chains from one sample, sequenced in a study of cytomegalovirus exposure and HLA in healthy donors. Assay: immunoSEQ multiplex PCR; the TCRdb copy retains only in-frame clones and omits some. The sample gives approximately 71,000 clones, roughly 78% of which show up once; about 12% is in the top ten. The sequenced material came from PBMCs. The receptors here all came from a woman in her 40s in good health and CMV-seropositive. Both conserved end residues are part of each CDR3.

CASSSFRGGDLSEAFF,TRBV19,TRBJ1-1
CAISETEIRFYEQYF,TRBV10-3,TRBJ2-7
CASSPRSGEHEQFF,TRBV5-1,TRBJ2-1
CASGGGRETQYF,TRBV27,TRBJ2-5
CAWSVRWTGRQPQHF,TRBV30,TRBJ1-5
CASRTQTGGYEQFF,TRBV19,TRBJ2-1
CASSSTRSGTQYF,TRBV11-1,TRBJ2-3
CASSYRQGPYNEQFF,TRBV6-5,TRBJ2-1
CASSLGMTGMNTEAFF,TRBV5-1,TRBJ1-1
CASSQGGAAGRLNIQYF,TRBV4-2,TRBJ2-4
CASSHGLTNSPLHF,TRBV5-1,TRBJ1-6
CASSVSTGGEAFF,TRBV9,TRBJ1-1
CASSPTGGIGELFF,TRBV7-3,TRBJ2-2
CSVDLGTSGGGGTQYF,TRBV29-1,TRBJ2-3
CATSRDLPGDYNTGELFF,TRBV15,TRBJ2-2
CSVIRTSGQIYNEQFF,TRBV29-1,TRBJ2-1
CASSQDSIYGYTF,TRBV5-4,TRBJ1-2
CASSGTVNTEAFF,TRBV5-1,TRBJ1-1
CASSVDEGEAFF,TRBV9,TRBJ1-1
CASRTGTGDSYEQYF,TRBV6-1,TRBJ2-7
CASSLGGRAETQYF,TRBV7-8,TRBJ2-5
CASTKGDSYQETQYF,TRBV6-1,TRBJ2-5
CASIRDRVNQPQHF,TRBV2,TRBJ1-5
CASSLIRAVSWPPDYGYTF,TRBV7-2,TRBJ1-2
CASSLDTSGNYEQYF,TRBV27,TRBJ2-7
CASSLEDSSDTQYF,TRBV5-1,TRBJ2-3
CASSDRDRGAPQYF,TRBV10-1,TRBJ2-5
CASRTGGGSSTDTQYF,TRBV9,TRBJ2-3
CASSLVGQGRTLHF,TRBV7-2,TRBJ1-6
CASSEVQGEEKLFF,TRBV6-1,TRBJ1-4
CASSLRQGGDGYTF,TRBV5-4,TRBJ1-2
CASSSKTGLSYEQYF,TRBV5-4,TRBJ2-7
CASSLARGSTDTQYF,TRBV7-9,TRBJ2-3
CASSLTPGETQYF,TRBV5-5,TRBJ2-5
CAISEGQYNEQFF,TRBV10-3,TRBJ2-1
CASSLDRSTDTQYF,TRBV7-9,TRBJ2-3
CASSDRDGNTIYF,TRBV9,TRBJ1-3
CSVDKGRGAYNEQFF,TRBV29-1,TRBJ2-1
CASSKYIPAYEQYF,TRBV5-6,TRBJ2-7
CASKSEAWLVDEQYF,TRBV11-1,TRBJ2-7
CASSLVVQNTEAFF,TRBV11-2,TRBJ1-1
CASSQKTGANSNQPQHF,TRBV4-2,TRBJ1-5
CASSLGEPETQYF,TRBV5-5,TRBJ2-5
CASSGTSGGNNEQFF,TRBV5-4,TRBJ2-1
CASSTQSNQPQHF,TRBV19,TRBJ1-5
CASREQGGTQYF,TRBV6-5,TRBJ2-3
CASSLAGGNTIYF,TRBV7-2,TRBJ1-3
CASSNMTLQETQYF,TRBV7-7,TRBJ2-5
CATSYLSIRSYGYTF,TRBV15,TRBJ1-2
CASSDLDFEVRELFF,TRBV2,TRBJ2-2
CASSQDWGSGYTF,TRBV14,TRBJ1-2
CASSTHRGSTGELFF,TRBV19,TRBJ2-2
CASQNDGARGFEQYF,TRBV12-1,TRBJ2-7
CASSLAEETQYF,TRBV7-9,TRBJ2-5